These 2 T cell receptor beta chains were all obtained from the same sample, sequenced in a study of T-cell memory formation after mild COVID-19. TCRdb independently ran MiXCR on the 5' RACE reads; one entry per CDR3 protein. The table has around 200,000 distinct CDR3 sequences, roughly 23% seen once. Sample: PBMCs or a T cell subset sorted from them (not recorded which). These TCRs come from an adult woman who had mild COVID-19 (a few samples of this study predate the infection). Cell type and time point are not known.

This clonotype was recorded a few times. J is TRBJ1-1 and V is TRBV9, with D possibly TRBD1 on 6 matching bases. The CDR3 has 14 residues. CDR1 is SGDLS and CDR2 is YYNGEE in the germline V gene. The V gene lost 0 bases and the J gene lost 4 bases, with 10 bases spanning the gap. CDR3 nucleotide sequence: TGTGCCAGCAGCGTAGGGCAGGGGACCACTGAAGCTTTCTTT. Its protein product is CASSVGQGTTEAFF.

CDR3 coding DNA: TGCAGCGCCCTCGACAGGTCGTCGCATGGCTACACCTTC. The encoded protein is CSALDRSSHGYTF. The chain employs TRBV29-1 and TRBJ1-2; D is perhaps TRBD1 (6 bases). The CDR3 spans 13 residues. From germline, CDR1 is SQVTM and CDR2 ANQGSEA. The V and J ends lost 7 bases and 6 bases respectively, with 18 bases between them.